This TCR beta chain comes out of a study of shared clonotypes between healthy human individuals. In the study overall: The cohort comprised two women and a few men. Their ages spanned 18 to 49 years.

CDR1 is MNHNS and CDR2 is SASEGT in the germline V gene. Trimming took off 10 bases at V and 1 base at J, with 16 bases between the two ends. The CDR3 covers 14 residues. The study ran the assay at deep level. Every subset's genomic DNA went evenly onto several immunoSEQ plates. Only in-frame clones appear in the TCRdb table, and some are missing; sequencing was by immunoSEQ multiplex PCR. The table includes millions of clones, roughly 95% detected once. Naive-designated CD8 cells lacked CD45RO, were positively enriched for CCR7, and omitted terminally differentiated effector memory CD45RA+ cells. The clonotype originates from a man between 18 and 29 years old in good health. Sequencing was done on a sample of naive CD8+ T cells sorted from blood. V gene TRBV6-1 combines with J gene TRBJ1-1, with D possibly being TRBD1 (5 bases). The CDR3 DNA reads TGTGCCACCGACAAGTGGGACGGGAACACTGAAGCTTTCTTT. This translates into CATDKWDGNTEAFF.